This TCR beta chain was recorded in a study of spatial heterogeneity in lung cancer. Background on the study: More than 8.5 raw reads, on average, carried each unique TCR and UMI combination. Findings and limits, study-wide: Ubiquitous expanded tumor TCRs were seen in blood more at resection than at follow-up.

The time point: sample taken at primary tumor resection. Whole RNA, which was extracted from tumor, nontumor lung tissue or frozen PBMC, was sequenced without any cell sorting. The donors, about 74 patients with untreated early-stage non-small cell lung cancer, provided the samples. This clonotype was detected only a few times. Its matching antigen is unknown. Germline CDR1 reads SQVTM; CDR2 reads ANQGSEA. This CDR3 has 13 residues. The ends were cut back, 3 bases at V and 9 bases at J, with 15 bases in the middle. On each TCR cDNA molecule, a unique molecular identifier was present. TCRdb reprocessed the 5' RACE reads with MiXCR, giving one entry per CDR3 protein. The sample has 75,000 to 85,000 distinct CDR3 sequences, more than 15% seen once.

The receptor was derived from a male donor with early-stage non-small cell lung cancer. The genes are TRBV29-1 and TRBJ1-3; possibly TRBD1 for D (5 bases). Source: PBMCs, taken at surgery. The CDR3 spells CSVEGQQTSTIYF. In DNA form, the CDR3 reads TGCAGCGTTGAGGGGCAGCAGACGTCCACCATATATTTT. Looking up the rest from reference TRBV29-1 and TRBJ1-3 gives the full variable domain: SAVISQKPSRDICQRGTSLTIQCQVDSQVTMMFWYRQQPGQSLTLIATANQGSEATYESGFVIDKFPISRPNLTFSTLTVSNMSPEDSSIYLCSVEGQQTSTIYFGEGSWLTVV.